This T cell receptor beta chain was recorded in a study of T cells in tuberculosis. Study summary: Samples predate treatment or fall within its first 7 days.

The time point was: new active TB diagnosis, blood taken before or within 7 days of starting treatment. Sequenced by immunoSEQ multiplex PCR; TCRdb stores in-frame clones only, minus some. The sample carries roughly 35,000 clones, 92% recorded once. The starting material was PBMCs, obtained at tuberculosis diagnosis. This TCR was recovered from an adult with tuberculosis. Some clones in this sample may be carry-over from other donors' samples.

The CDR3 is CASSQGGGVNSGANVLTF. Written as DNA, the CDR3 is TGTGCCAGCTCCCAAGGCGGGGGGGTGAACTCTGGGGCCAACGTCCTGACTTTC. The chain is built from TRBV13 and TRBJ2-6; 9 nucleotides line up with TRBD2. The germline gives CDR1 PRHDT, CDR2 FYEKMQ (reference sequence). The CDR3 has 18 residues. The junction had 11 bases not matched to a gene; V was cut back by 8 bases and J by 0 bases.